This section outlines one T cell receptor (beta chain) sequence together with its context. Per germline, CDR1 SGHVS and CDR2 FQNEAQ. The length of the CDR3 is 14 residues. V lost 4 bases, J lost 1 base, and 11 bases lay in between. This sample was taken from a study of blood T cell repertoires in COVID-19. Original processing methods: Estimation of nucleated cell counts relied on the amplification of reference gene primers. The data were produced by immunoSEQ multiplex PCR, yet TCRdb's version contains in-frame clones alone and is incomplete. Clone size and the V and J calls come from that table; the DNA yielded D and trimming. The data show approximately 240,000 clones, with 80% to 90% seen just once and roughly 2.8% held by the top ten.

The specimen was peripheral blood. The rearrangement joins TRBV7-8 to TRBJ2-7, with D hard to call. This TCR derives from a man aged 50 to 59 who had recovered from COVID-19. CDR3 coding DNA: TGTGCCAGCAGCTACGTCGGGTTTTCCTACGAGCAGTACTTC. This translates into CASSYVGFSYEQYF.